This TCR beta chain stems from a study of blood T cell repertoires in COVID-19. Note on this clone: This CDR3 is also generated by other DNA sequences in the sample.

Authors' analysis steps: Quantification of nucleated cells was approximated via reference gene primer amplification. Profiled with immunoSEQ multiplex PCR; TCRdb holds only in-frame clones, not every one. The DNA gave D and trimming, while V, J and clone size come from that table. In the table there are around 440,000 clones, around 88% of which are singletons. V dropped 1 base and J dropped 7 bases, with 3 bases sitting between them. The germline CDR1 and CDR2 sequences are SGHRS and YFSETQ. The CDR3 contains 11 residues. The sequence was collected from a woman between 50 and 59 years old with COVID-19, enrolled during active disease. The rearrangement joins TRBV5-1 to TRBJ2-1; no definite D call. The specimen sequenced was peripheral blood. Written as DNA, the CDR3 is TGCGCCAGCAGCTTGTCGAATGAGCAGTTCTTC. As protein: CASSLSNEQFF.